This T cell receptor beta chain was captured in a study of cytotoxic CD8 clonotypes in ibrutinib-treated CLL. Across the study: IGHV unmutated 17 to 18; relapsed/refractory some ten; treatment-naive approximately 16.

V shed 5 bases and J shed 5 bases, with 19 bases lying between them. The CDR3 totals 16 residues. Germline V gives CDR1 SGHRS, CDR2 YFSETQ. This table comes from immunoSEQ multiplex PCR, and its TCRdb copy is limited to in-frame clones, with some not included. The sample yields around 160,000 clones, over 75% seen once. Material: PBMCs, obtained at disease progression, from a patient treated with ibrutinib. This TCR derives from a human donor with chronic lymphocytic leukemia. V gene TRBV5-1 combines with J gene TRBJ1-4, with D possibly matching TRBD1 (5 bases). The DNA for the CDR3 is TGCGCCAGCAGTACGGGATCAGACAGATTCAATGAAAAACTGTTTTTT. Its translation is CASSTGSDRFNEKLFF.